Described below is a single T cell receptor beta chain sequence and its context. Which antigen it targets is not known. No base-level quality is on record; no much larger clone is a single base apart. The data were obtained in a study of T cells in Graves' hyperthyroidism and ophthalmopathy (dated by TCRdb to between 2018 and 2021). Regarding the study in general: Peripheral blood samples were taken at initial diagnosis, before any treatment was given. In roughly six Graves' hyperthyroidism patients, the study also compared T-cell repertoires from thyroid tissue with T-cell repertoires from blood. TCR Vbeta CDR3 sequencing of around 130 peripheral blood samples (43 ophthalmopathy, about 74 hyperthyroidism and some 17 progressor patients) is reported in the paper. The 85 to 100 discovery patients were randomly split 7:3 into training and test sets. After blood sampling, hyperthyroidism patients were treated with methimazole at a starting dose of 30 mg daily, and ophthalmopathy patients were treated with high-dose intravenous methylprednisolone. Prospective prediction of ophthalmopathy was tested in an independent validation cohort of 18 to 20 hyperthyroidism patients and 17 patients who later progressed to ophthalmopathy. To identify distinguishing TCR V-J signatures, a discovery cohort of around 98 patients was used, comprising approximately 40 with Graves' ophthalmopathy and 57 with stable Graves' hyperthyroidism.

Study-level results and caveats: Most expanded thyroid clonotypes (frequency above 0.001) were also found in blood, which suggests that blood repertoires may mirror thyroid immune responses. In cross-validation, a model built on a 13 V-J signature told ophthalmopathy apart from stable hyperthyroidism with 85% to 90% sensitivity and roughly 83% specificity, and in testing the same model reached 80%/75%. Sample size was not statistically predetermined, and blinding of investigators to group allocation was not performed. In validation, the model predicted progression to ophthalmopathy with approximately 71% sensitivity and about 72% specificity, a median of around six months before onset.

A patient counted as having stable Graves' hyperthyroidism if no progression to ophthalmopathy occurred over 18 months of follow-up. Hyperthyroidism patients were newly diagnosed, had a disease duration of under 2 months, and were aged 18 to 65 years. Exclusion was applied to patients with uncontrolled infections, other autoimmune diseases, pregnancy or lactation. Diagnoses were based on clinical symptoms, serum thyroxine and TRAb, thyroid ultrasound and orbital computed tomography. PBMCs were isolated from 8 to 10 ml of fresh peripheral blood by Ficoll-Paque density gradient centrifugation. Total RNA was extracted using Trizol reagent, and RNA quality was assessed on an Agilent 2100 Bioanalyzer. Amplification of TCR beta CDR3 regions was carried out from RNA transcripts. The first round of RT-PCR for the TCR CDR3 was performed with the HTBI primer set and the Qiagen OneStep RT-PCR kit. Libraries were constructed in a second round of multiplex PCR, after which size selection and purification were carried out. Libraries were sequenced paired-end with 100 bp reads on an Illumina HiSeq2000. In the authors' own workflow: SOAPnuke was used to process the raw data, removing reads that contained adapters or uncalled bases, had a mean Phred below 15, or lacked an exact match to the constant primer or identifier. COPE v1.2.5 was used to merge high-quality paired reads, and clonotypes were defined as unique nucleotide sequences. Clonotypes were aligned to IMGT TRBV, TRBD and TRBJ reference segments using MiTCR v1.1. The analysis was restricted to V-J combinations with a frequency above 0.0001, which together covered 98% to 99.2% of the repertoires. The TCS score was defined as the ratio of F50 (clonal expansion) to E x V (chaos), calculated using BLOSUM62-based TCRdist between CDR3 peptides within each V-J. Welch's t-statistics and random forest reduced 500 to 550 V-J features to about 12, which were used in a naive Bayes classifier (R e1071). Using fastp at Q25 and MiXCR, TCRdb reprocessed the public reads and kept productive beta chains. Each CDR3 protein gets just one entry, which takes the most common genes and DNA from the rows behind it. It is TCRdb's table, rather than the study itself, that gives the V and J calls and clone size. The sample yields around 690,000 distinct CDR3 sequences; approximately 15% were counted once. Roughly a sixth of the sample rests with the top ten.

The CDR3 contains 14 residues, cysteine and phenylalanine counted. Left in the record is the CDR3 DNA by itself, 42 bases read in frame from the first base. V has 5 bases trimmed and J has 4 bases trimmed; junction bases matching no gene number 6. According to the germline V gene, CDR1 reads SGHTA and CDR2 reads FQGNSA. Rearrangement joined TRBV7-2 to TRBJ2-7; 9 bases in the middle match TRBD2. This clonotype was obtained from a man aged 45-60 years with Graves' hyperthyroidism. The material sequenced was blood. CDR3 loop: CASSPGLAKYEQYF. The nucleotide sequence is given as TGTGCCAGCAGCCCAGGACTAGCGAAGTACGAGCAGTACTTC.